This TCR beta chain was retrieved from a study of cytomegalovirus exposure and HLA in healthy donors. Concerning this clone: Its antigen is not identified.

Study-wide results and limits: The productive fraction for most TCR beta V segments was about 87% or about 30% in an earlier analysis.

With 60 Vbeta and 13 Jbeta primers, the PCR was carried out. Authors' data handling: Counted up in a later analysis, unique TCR beta chains came to some 75 million, with around 9.9 million shared. Measured with immunoSEQ multiplex PCR; TCRdb has only the in-frame clones, and not every one. The D gene and trimming were derived from the DNA, and the V and J assignments and clone size from that table. The sample lists roughly 180,000 clones, about four fifths occurring once. The V gene's germline CDR1 is SNHLY and CDR2 FYNNEI. The CDR3 is 16 amino acids. The J segment lost 1 base and the V segment lost 5 bases, leaving 10 bases of the junction unmatched.

This sequence was found in a female donor in good health and CMV-seronegative. This chain uses TRBV2 with TRBJ1-1; 7 bases fit TRBD1. The sample consisted of PBMCs. The chain's CDR3 is CASSRQGLRGNTEAFF. DNA of the CDR3: TGTGCCAGCAGTCGACAGGGCTTGAGAGGGAACACTGAAGCTTTCTTT.